The rows below give T cell receptor beta chains drawn from one sample of a study of blood T cell repertoires in COVID-19. This table comes from immunoSEQ multiplex PCR, and its TCRdb copy is limited to in-frame clones, with some not included. This table has about 97,000 clones, over 70% appearing once. Sequenced sample: peripheral blood. These receptors were taken from a man aged 60 to 69 with acute or convalescent COVID-19. CDR3s include the opening cysteine and the closing phenylalanine or tryptophan. A D gene is named only where the DNA matches it firmly. Clone size is given for some rows only: seen once, a few or many times, or a class if the clone is expanded.

TRBV12-3/TRBV12-4	few	TRBJ2-5	-	CASSSRGQTQYF	TGTGCCAGCAGTTCCAGGGGACAGACCCAGTACTTC
TRBV7-8	-	TRBJ1-3	-	CASSLEGGLGNTIYF	TGTGCCAGCAGCTTAGAGGGGGGGCTGGGAAACACCATATATTTT
TRBV5-6	-	TRBJ1-1	-	CASSPDRSNMNTEAFF	TGTGCCAGCAGCCCTGACAGGTCGAATATGAACACTGAAGCTTTCTTT
TRBV5-4	-	TRBJ2-5	TRBD1	CASSLGQGARETQYF	TGTGCCAGCAGCTTGGGACAGGGGGCACGGGAGACCCAGTACTTC
TRBV6-5	few	TRBJ1-2	TRBD1	CASSYHRQGGGYTF	TGTGCCAGCAGTTATCACCGACAGGGCGGAGGCTACACCTTC
TRBV11-3	-	TRBJ2-2	TRBD2	CASSYGLAGNTGELFF	TGTGCCAGCAGCTACGGCCTAGCGGGGAACACCGGGGAGCTGTTTTTT
TRBV7-9	few	TRBJ1-2	-	CASSPRQAAVAGYTF	TGTGCCAGCAGCCCAAGACAGGCGGCGGTTGCTGGCTACACCTTC
TRBV7-2	medium-sized	TRBJ1-5	-	CASSSTTSSNQPQHF	TGTGCCAGCAGTTCTACGACATCGAGCAATCAGCCCCAGCATTTT
TRBV6-1	-	TRBJ1-4	-	CASSESLSGREKLFF	TGTGCCAGCAGTGAAAGCTTGTCAGGGAGGGAAAAACTGTTTTTT
TRBV19	-	TRBJ2-1	TRBD2	CASSIRPKTSGTNNEQFF	TGTGCCAGTAGTATAAGGCCGAAGACTAGCGGGACCAACAATGAGCAGTTCTTC
TRBV7-2	few	TRBJ1-5	-	CASSSQGYNQPQHF	TGTGCCAGCAGCTCGCAGGGATACAATCAGCCCCAGCATTTT
TRBV7-9	-	TRBJ2-2	-	CASSTPGTGELFF	TGTGCCAGCAGCACACCAGGGACCGGGGAGCTGTTTTTT
TRBV11-2	-	TRBJ1-1	-	CASSLVLSAEAFF	TGTGCCAGCAGCTTAGTGCTCAGCGCTGAAGCTTTCTTT
TRBV6-6	-	TRBJ2-3	TRBD2	CASSRQRLAGVLGATDTQYF	TGTGCCAGCAGTCGGCAGCGACTAGCGGGAGTTTTAGGCGCTACAGATACGCAGTATTTT
TRBV20-1	-	TRBJ2-7	TRBD2	CSERLADEQYF	TGCAGTGAGAGACTAGCCGACGAGCAGTACTTC
TRBV7-2	-	TRBJ2-7	-	CASSFRVQGEQYF	TGTGCCAGCAGCTTCCGGGTTCAGGGGGAGCAGTACTTC
TRBV27	-	TRBJ2-3	-	CASRRDTSTDTQYF	TGTGCCAGCAGACGGGACACTAGCACAGATACGCAGTATTTT
TRBV7-3	-	TRBJ2-1	TRBD2	CASSWGLAGGKSSYNEQFF	TGTGCCAGCAGCTGGGGACTAGCGGGAGGGAAGAGCTCCTACAATGAGCAGTTCTTC
TRBV4-3	-	TRBJ2-7	-	CASSQGTSYEQYF	TGCGCCAGCAGCCAAGGTACATCCTACGAGCAGTACTTC
TRBV5-4	once	TRBJ1-2	TRBD1	CASSEGTARGYTF	TGTGCCAGCAGCGAAGGGACAGCTCGTGGCTACACCTTC
TRBV5-1	-	TRBJ1-2	TRBD1	CASSLYYRGGYGYTF	TGCGCCAGCAGCTTGTACTACAGGGGGGGCTATGGCTACACCTTC
TRBV15	once	TRBJ2-5	-	CATSRGPQAQETQYF	TGTGCCACCAGCAGAGGTCCCCAAGCCCAAGAGACCCAGTACTTC
TRBV6-2/TRBV6-3	-	TRBJ2-1	TRBD2	CASSSGGVDYNEQFF	TGTGCCAGCAGTTCGGGAGGGGTTGACTACAATGAGCAGTTCTTC
TRBV19	-	TRBJ2-1	-	CASSSWSSYNEQFF	TGTGCCAGTAGTTCGTGGAGCTCCTACAATGAGCAGTTCTTC
TRBV10-3	few	TRBJ2-2	TRBD1	CASSLRTGSSGELFF	TGTGCCTCCAGCCTTAGGACAGGGTCGTCCGGGGAGCTGTTTTTT
TRBV5-1	-	TRBJ2-7	-	CASSLVGGDYEQYF	TGCGCCAGCAGCTTGGTCGGAGGAGATTACGAGCAGTACTTC
TRBV7-9	-	TRBJ1-5	TRBD1	CASSLVGTGEQPQHF	TGTGCCAGCAGCTTAGTTGGGACAGGGGAACAGCCCCAGCATTTT
TRBV6-2/TRBV6-3	-	TRBJ2-2	TRBD2	CASSYSRLAGGGTGELFF	TGTGCCAGCAGTTACTCGAGGCTAGCGGGAGGAGGCACCGGGGAGCTGTTTTTT
TRBV28	-	TRBJ1-2	TRBD1	CASSSTGAYGYTF	TGTGCCAGCAGTTCGACAGGGGCTTACGGCTACACCTTC
TRBV3-1/TRBV3-2	-	TRBJ1-5	-	CASSLLGSNQPQHF	TGTGCCAGCAGCCTACTAGGGAGCAATCAGCCCCAGCATTTT
TRBV27	many	TRBJ2-7	TRBD1	CASSIRQGFYEQYF	TGTGCCAGCAGTATAAGACAGGGGTTTTACGAGCAGTACTTC
TRBV25-1	-	TRBJ1-1	-	CASSLRGMNTEAFF	TGTGCCAGCAGTCTCAGGGGCATGAACACTGAAGCTTTCTTT
TRBV29-1	-	TRBJ2-5	-	CSVESGTQYF	TGCAGCGTTGAATCCGGGACCCAGTACTTC
TRBV6-2/TRBV6-3	-	TRBJ1-5	-	CASSWSSSNQPQHF	TGTGCCAGCAGTTGGTCGAGTAGCAATCAGCCCCAGCATTTT
TRBV15	-	TRBJ2-1	TRBD2	CATSRDKGLASYNEQFF	TGTGCCACCAGCAGAGATAAGGGACTAGCTAGCTACAATGAGCAGTTCTTC